This passage covers 17 T cell receptor beta chains from one sample sequenced in a study of blood T cell repertoires in COVID-19. Profiling relied on immunoSEQ multiplex PCR, and the TCRdb table lists in-frame clones only, not all of them. The sample consists of more than 150,000 clones, about 84% of them appearing once. Sequences were obtained from peripheral blood. Source of these receptors: a human donor in a cohort sampled during active COVID-19.

The chain is built from TRBV30 and TRBJ2-7; TRBD1 aligns across 10 bases. Germline CDR1 and CDR2: GTSNPN and SVGIG (reference sequence). After removal of 1 base from V and 6 bases from J, the junction contained 3 bases not matched to a gene. The CDR3 runs to 13 residues. Written as DNA, the CDR3 is TGTGCCTGGAGTGCGGGACAGGGGACCGAGCAGTACTTC. Amino acid sequence: CAWSAGQGTEQYF.

DNA of the CDR3: TGTGCAAGTCGCTTAACGAGGAAAGTGAGTAATTCACCCCTCCACTTT. Its protein product is CASRLTRKVSNSPLHF. The chain employs TRBV12-2 and TRBJ1-6. TRBV12-2 counts as a pseudogene. CDR3 length: 16 amino acids.

The chain links TRBV6-5 to TRBJ1-2; D might be TRBD1 (6 bases). Germline assignment: CDR1 MNHEY and CDR2 SVGAGI. CDR3 length: 15 residues. Trimming took 7 bases from V and 2 from J, leaving 17 bases between them. CDR3 loop: CASTQPGGPNYGYTF. The DNA of the CDR3 is TGTGCCAGCACCCAACCCGGGGGGCCCAACTATGGCTACACCTTC.

The chain joins TRBV6-5 to TRBJ2-1; 7 nucleotides match TRBD1. Germline CDR1 MNHEY, CDR2 SVGAGI. Trimming removed 6 bases from V and 6 bases from J; junction bases left unmatched: 8. The CDR3 spans 14 residues. This chain's CDR3 is CASSRQGPSNEQFF. The CDR3 DNA reads as TGTGCCAGCAGCCGACAGGGACCGTCCAATGAGCAGTTCTTC.

The rearrangement uses TRBV6-5 and TRBJ1-4, with D perhaps matching TRBD1 (6 bases). The CDR3 extends over 14 amino acids. Germline V gene lookup returns CDR1 MNHEY and CDR2 SVGAGI. Deletions cut 7 bases from V and 4 bases from J, with 13 bases between. CDR3 loop: CASTLDRFNEKLFF. For the CDR3, the DNA is TGTGCCAGCACCCTGGACAGATTTAATGAAAAACTGTTTTTT.

The chain joins TRBV6-1 to TRBJ2-1, with 12 bases aligning to TRBD2. V lost 2 bases, J lost 7 bases, and 3 bases stayed unmatched. Germline-derived CDR1 and CDR2 are MNHNS and SASEGT. The CDR3 has 15 amino acids. CDR3 protein: CASSELAGGRNEQFF. The CDR3 DNA sequence: TGTGCCAGCAGTGAACTAGCGGGGGGGCGGAATGAGCAGTTCTTC.

J is TRBJ1-5 and V is TRBV4-1; tentative D call: TRBD1 (5 bases). Germline lookup yields CDR1 MGHRA and CDR2 YSYEKL. CDR3 length: 15 amino acids. Trimming pared 0 bases from V and 5 bases from J, leaving 11 bases between. The CDR3 DNA reads TGCGCCAGCAGCCAAGATCCTGGAGGGGATCAGCCCCAGCATTTT. Translation gives CASSQDPGGDQPQHF.

The rearrangement links TRBV4-2 to TRBJ2-5; TRBD1 matches 8 bases. The CDR3 consists of 15 residues. The germline gives CDR1 LGHNA, CDR2 YNFKEQ. With 4 bases clipped from V and 5 bases from J, the junction kept 9 bases outside the gene matches. In DNA form, the CDR3 reads TGTGCCAGCAGCCCCCCGGACAGGGCCGGGGAGACCCAGTACTTC. It encodes CASSPPDRAGETQYF.

The chain uses TRBV11-2 and TRBJ2-3; the D is unclear. The CDR3 totals 14 residues. V was pared by 4 bases and J by 1 base, with 9 bases between. Germline V gene sequence: CDR1 SGHAT, CDR2 FQNNGV. The CDR3 DNA reads as TGTGCCAGCAGCTCCGTGGCGGGCACAGATACGCAGTATTTT. It translates to CASSSVAGTDTQYF.

This chain links TRBV27 with TRBJ2-1; D not resolved. Germline V gene data show CDR1 as MNHEY and CDR2 as SMNVEV (reference sequence). Between the trimmed V and J ends, which lost 2 bases and 9 bases, there was a span of 23 bases. The length of the CDR3 is 17 residues. The chain's CDR3 is CASSLVLGRTRTFEQFF. The CDR3 region has the DNA TGTGCCAGCAGTTTAGTCCTGGGCAGAACCCGTACATTTGAGCAGTTCTTC.

V is TRBV28 and J is TRBJ2-1, with 8 bases matching TRBD1. This CDR3 has 15 amino acids. The junction had 10 bases not matched to a gene; V was cut back by 6 bases and J by 6 bases. The V gene's germline CDR1 is MDHEN and CDR2 SYDVKM. CDR3 nucleotides: TGTGCCAGCAGGACGCCGGGACAGGCGACCAATGAGCAGTTCTTC. Translated, it gives CASRTPGQATNEQFF.

This chain connects TRBV5-1 to TRBJ1-1; 8 positions match TRBD1. CDR3 size: 15 residues. Trimming removed 4 bases from V and 1 base from J; junction bases left unmatched: 6. CDR1 is SGHRS and CDR2 is YFSETQ in the germline V gene. CDR3 nucleotides: TGCGCCAGCAGCGCCGGGACAGGTGAGAACACTGAAGCTTTCTTT. This gives the protein CASSAGTGENTEAFF.

The CDR3 sequence is CASSPRQGSYEQYF. CDR3 in DNA: TGTGCCAGCAGCCCTAGACAGGGGAGCTACGAGCAGTACTTC. The V call is TRBV7-9, the J call TRBJ2-7; 8 bases line up with TRBD1. V lost 5 bases, J lost 3 bases, and 6 bases stayed unmatched. The CDR3 spans 14 residues. Looked up from germline, CDR1 is SEHNR and CDR2 is FQNEAQ (reference sequence).

The chain has TRBV24-1 and TRBJ2-2; TRBD2 matches at 7 bases. Germline trimming cut 9 bases from V and 4 bases from J; bases unmatched to any gene: 4. The V gene's germline CDR1 is KGHDR and CDR2 SFDVKD. The CDR3 length is 13 residues. The CDR3 here is CATGGGSTGELFF. The CDR3 DNA reads as TGTGCCACCGGGGGGGGGTCCACCGGGGAGCTGTTTTTT.

The V and J genes are TRBV11-2 and TRBJ2-7, with TRBD2 as a possible D gene (5 bases). Per germline, CDR1 SGHAT and CDR2 FQNNGV. Trimming removed 5 bases at V and 4 bases at J, with 9 bases between. This CDR3 contains 12 residues. CDR3 DNA: TGTGCCAGCAGCCGACTACTGTACGAGCAGTACTTC. It encodes CASSRLLYEQYF.

The V gene is TRBV6-5, the J gene TRBJ2-2; 8 nucleotides match TRBD1. The trim removed 9 bases at V and 7 bases at J, leaving 10 bases unmatched. CDR1 and CDR2 (germline): MNHEY, SVGAGI. The CDR3 is 14 residues long. This CDR3 reads CASHSGGWVGELFF. The CDR3 bases are TGTGCCAGTCATTCAGGGGGCTGGGTCGGGGAGCTGTTTTTT.

The gene calls are TRBV5-4 and TRBJ2-1; tentatively, D is TRBD1 (5 bases). Germline V CDR1 and CDR2: SGHNT, YYREEE (reference sequence). The CDR3 spans 13 residues. V shed 3 bases and J shed 13 bases, with 17 bases lying between them. The CDR3 reads CASSSNNRISQFF. CDR3 coding DNA: TGTGCCAGCAGCTCAAACAACAGGATTTCCCAGTTCTTC.